Many counts were recorded for the clone carrying this TCR beta chain. Its target is unknown. Germline-derived CDR1 and CDR2 are SGHVS and FQNEAQ. CDR3 size: 12 residues. Trimming removed 5 bases at V and 5 bases at J, with 7 bases between. The data are from a study of CD8 T cells in ankylosing spondylitis. Study-wide findings and caveats: A TCR beta motif of eight or nine highly homologous variants seemed to mark ankylosing spondylitis blood. The clones that were linked to disease were reported to be significantly enriched in matched synovial fluid samples from ankylosing spondylitis patients. Those disease-linked clones were CD8+; they were also relatively rare in peripheral blood. There were earlier reports of some motif variants in reactive arthritis synovial fluid and blood.

A quantitative 5'-RACE method, one with molecular barcodes, was used to make TCR beta libraries. TCRdb called the 5' RACE reads again in MiXCR, with one record for every CDR3 protein. This sample has over 450,000 distinct CDR3 sequences, with approximately 12% found just once. The chain couples TRBV7-8 to TRBJ2-1; D tentatively reads TRBD1 or TRBD2 (6 bases each). Material for sequencing was blood, either unsorted or a sorted T cell fraction (not recorded which). The receptor comes from a male donor with ankylosing spondylitis. The CDR3 loop is CASSGGHNEQFF. For the CDR3, the DNA is TGTGCCAGCAGCGGGGGGCACAATGAGCAGTTCTTC.